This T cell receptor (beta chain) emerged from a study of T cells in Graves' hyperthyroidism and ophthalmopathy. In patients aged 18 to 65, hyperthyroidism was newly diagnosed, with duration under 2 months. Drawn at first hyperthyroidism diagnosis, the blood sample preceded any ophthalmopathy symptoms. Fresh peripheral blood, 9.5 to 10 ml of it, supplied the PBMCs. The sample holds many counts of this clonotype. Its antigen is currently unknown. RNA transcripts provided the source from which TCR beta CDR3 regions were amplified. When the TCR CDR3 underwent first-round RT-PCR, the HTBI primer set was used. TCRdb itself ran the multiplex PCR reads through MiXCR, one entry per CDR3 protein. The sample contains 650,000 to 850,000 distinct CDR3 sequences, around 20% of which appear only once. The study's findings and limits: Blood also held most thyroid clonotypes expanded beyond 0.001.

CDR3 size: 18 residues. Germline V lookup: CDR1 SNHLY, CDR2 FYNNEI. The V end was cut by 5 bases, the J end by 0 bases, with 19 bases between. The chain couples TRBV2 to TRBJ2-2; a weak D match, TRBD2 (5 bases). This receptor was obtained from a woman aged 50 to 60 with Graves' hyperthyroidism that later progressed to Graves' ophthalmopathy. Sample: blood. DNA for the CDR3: TGTGCCAGCAGTCTGAGGAGGTCAGGCCTAGCGAACACCGGGGAGCTGTTTTTT. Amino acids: CASSLRRSGLANTGELFF.